One sample yielded the 26 T cell receptor beta chains listed below, sequenced in a study of blood T cell repertoires in COVID-19 (dated by TCRdb to about 2020). Library method: the immunoSEQ multiplex PCR assay. TCRdb carries this immuneACCESS record with in-frame sequences only. Its versions omit some clonotypes, under half of them owing to an unresolved V gene in the studies checked, with the rest unexplained. The table for this sample lists 270,000 or so clones; under 95% of them were counted only once. 2% to 2.5% of the sample is taken by the ten largest. What was sequenced was PBMCs or T cells enriched from blood (not recorded which). All receptors come from a woman aged 40 to 50 with acute COVID-19.

This rearrangement joins TRBV12-3 or TRBV12-4 to TRBJ2-1; D gene unclear. V was clipped by 3 bases and J by 6 bases, with 9 bases between them. This CDR3 spans 13 amino acids. This chain's CDR3 is CASSFGATNEQFF. As DNA, the CDR3 is TGTGCCAGCAGTTTTGGAGCGACCAATGAGCAGTTCTTC.

This chain joins TRBV7-2 and TRBJ2-5; 11 bases match TRBD2. V lost 3 bases to trimming and J lost 4 bases; unmatched junction nucleotides: 4. Germline V gene sequence: CDR1 SGHTA, CDR2 FQGNSA. CDR3 length: 15 amino acids. CDR3 nucleotide sequence: TGTGCCAGCAGCTTTCCGGGACTAGCGGCAGAGACCCAGTACTTC. It translates to CASSFPGLAAETQYF.

The J gene is TRBJ1-2, the V gene TRBV3-1 (or the pseudogene TRBV3-2); possible D gene TRBD1, 6 bases. The CDR3 length is 15 residues. V was shortened by 3 bases and J by 4 bases, with 15 bases between the two germline ends. The V gene's germline CDR1 is LGHDT and CDR2 YNNKEL (reference sequence). The CDR3 is CASSHPRTASYGYTF. CDR3 DNA sequence: TGTGCCAGCAGCCACCCCCGGACAGCCTCCTATGGCTACACCTTC.

This clone has only one observation. The chain recombines TRBV28 with TRBJ1-6; 9 bases map to TRBD1. V lost 11 bases and J lost 13; bases outside the gene matches: 21. The CDR3 has 16 residues. From germline, CDR1 is MDHEN and CDR2 SYDVKM. Here the CDR3 DNA reads TGTGCCGGCACCCTCCGGGACAGGGATATAATTCACCCCCTCCACTTT. Its translation is CAGTLRDRDIIHPLHF.

J is TRBJ1-5 and V is TRBV20-1, with a weak D call TRBD1 (6 bases). CDR3 length: 14 residues. The germline V gene encodes CDR1 DFQATT and CDR2 SNEGSKA (reference sequence). Trimming shortened V by 3 bases and J by 3 bases, and 12 bases separated the two germline ends. This CDR3 is CSASKDSNNQPQHF. The DNA of the CDR3 is TGCAGTGCTAGTAAGGACAGCAACAATCAGCCCCAGCATTTT.

The rearrangement joins TRBV29-1 to TRBJ2-3; perhaps TRBD2 as D (5 bases). The CDR3 totals 15 residues. V was clipped by 4 bases and J by 5 bases, with 19 bases between them. CDR1 and CDR2 from the germline V gene are SQVTM and ANQGSEA. For the CDR3, the DNA is TGCAGCGTTGGAAGTCGAGAGGGCCTCTTAGATACGCAGTATTTT. This translates into CSVGSREGLLDTQYF.

The chain joins TRBV21-1 to TRBJ1-2; TRBD1 was called by the table and not checked on the DNA. TRBV21-1 is labeled a pseudogene. The CDR3 has 15 residues. This CDR3 reads CASINGTSTNYGYTF. DNA for the CDR3: TGTGCCAGCATCAACGGGACAAGTACTAACTATGGCTACACCTTC.

This sequence joins TRBV27 and TRBJ2-5; D perhaps matches TRBD1 (6 bases). Germline lookup yields CDR1 MNHEY and CDR2 SMNVEV (reference sequence). The ends were cut back, 8 bases at V and 1 base at J, with 23 bases in the middle. The CDR3 covers 17 residues. The CDR3 loop reads CASGLRSGTRIQETQYF. The CDR3, as DNA: TGTGCCAGCGGCCTAAGATCCGGGACACGGATCCAAGAGACCCAGTACTTC.

The chain carries TRBV13 and TRBJ2-7; the D gene is possibly TRBD2 (6 bases). V lost 5 bases and J 2 bases, leaving 16 bases between the germline ends. The CDR3 has 15 amino acids. Per the germline V gene, CDR1 is PRHDT and CDR2 is FYEKMQ (reference sequence). CDR3 DNA sequence: TGTGCCAGCAGCGCGCGGGACGCGAGCCCCTACGAGCAGTACTTC. This gives the protein CASSARDASPYEQYF.

This chain links TRBV28 with TRBJ2-3; the D is unclear. This CDR3 spans 11 amino acids. Trimming cost V 5 bases and J 5 bases, with 5 bases left between them. Germline V lookup: CDR1 MDHEN, CDR2 SYDVKM. The CDR3 coding sequence is TGTGCCAGCAGTCCCCGAGATACGCAGTATTTT. It codes for CASSPRDTQYF.

The chain recombines TRBV19 with TRBJ1-5; D remains unclear. CDR3 length: 13 residues. The V gene lost 4 bases and the J gene lost 8 bases, with 12 bases spanning the gap. Germline-derived CDR1 and CDR2 are LNHDA and SQIVND (reference sequence). In DNA form, the CDR3 reads TGTGCCAGTAGTACTTACCCCCGGGAGCCCCAGCATTTT. Translated, it gives CASSTYPREPQHF. Full variable domain (remainder filled in from reference TRBV19 and TRBJ1-5): DGGITQSPKYLFRKEGQNVTLSCEQNLNHDAMYWYRQDPGQGLRLIYYSQIVNDFQKGDIAEGYSVSREKKESFPLTVTSAQKNPTAFYLCASSTYPREPQHFGDGTRLSIL.

V gene TRBV2 combines with J gene TRBJ2-4; D is possibly TRBD2 (6 bases). This CDR3 region has 15 residues. Trimming removed 3 bases from V and 3 bases from J, with 12 bases in between. The germline V gene encodes CDR1 SNHLY and CDR2 FYNNEI. In DNA form, the CDR3 reads TGTGCCAGCAGTGATACGGGAGTGGGCAAAAACATTCAGTACTTC. Translating gives CASSDTGVGKNIQYF.

This chain links TRBV18 with TRBJ1-2, with unresolved D. Trimming shortened V by 0 bases and J by 6 bases, and 14 bases separated the two germline ends. Germline V gene data show CDR1 as KGHSH and CDR2 as LQKENI. This CDR3 comprises 15 residues. The CDR3: CASSPPGIVINGYTF. DNA for the CDR3: TGTGCCAGCTCACCACCCGGTATAGTCATTAATGGCTACACCTTC.

The chain joins TRBV7-6 to TRBJ2-7; 8 positions agree with TRBD1. V was clipped by 1 base and J by 5 bases; unmatched bases: 7. CDR3 size: 15 residues. The germline CDR1 and CDR2 sequences are SGHVS and FNYEAQ. The CDR3 reads CASSLEVTGAHEQYF. The DNA of the CDR3 is TGTGCCAGCAGCTTAGAAGTGACAGGGGCCCACGAGCAGTACTTC.

V and J are TRBV4-1 and TRBJ2-2; tentative D call: TRBD2 (6 bases). In germline, CDR1 is MGHRA, CDR2 YSYEKL. Trimming cost V 4 bases and J 0 bases, with 9 bases left between them. The CDR3 contains 15 residues. The CDR3 DNA reads as TGCGCCAGCAGCCGCGGGGCCGCGAACACCGGGGAGCTGTTTTTT. Translated, it gives CASSRGAANTGELFF.

CDR3 in DNA: TGTGCCAGCAGTACCAGGACCAGCGGGGAGCAGTACTTC. It codes for CASSTRTSGEQYF. This sequence joins TRBV2 and TRBJ2-7, with D possibly matching TRBD2 (6 bases). The CDR3 has 13 amino acids. V lost 5 bases and J 7 bases, leaving 15 bases between the germline ends. Germline V lookup: CDR1 SNHLY, CDR2 FYNNEI.

The V and J genes are TRBV19 and TRBJ2-2, with 15 bases lining up with TRBD2. Germline V CDR1 and CDR2: LNHDA, SQIVND (reference sequence). J gave up 5 bases and V 7 bases, and 8 bases lay outside the gene matches. The CDR3 sequence is 17 residues long. CDR3 DNA: TGTGCCAGTACGGGACTAGCGGGAGGATCGGGGACCGGGGAGCTGTTTTTT. This encodes CASTGLAGGSGTGELFF.

The chain couples TRBV29-1 to TRBJ1-5; D possibly corresponds to TRBD1 (5 bases). The CDR3 sequence is 13 residues long. Looked up from germline, CDR1 is SQVTM and CDR2 is ANQGSEA. Trimming removed 5 bases at V and 3 bases at J, with 11 bases between. CDR3 protein: CSVTQGLNQPQHF. CDR3 coding DNA: TGCAGCGTTACCCAGGGACTCAATCAGCCCCAGCATTTT. The entire variable domain, with the rest obtained from reference TRBV29-1 and TRBJ1-5, is as follows: SAVISQKPSRDICQRGTSLTIQCQVDSQVTMMFWYRQQPGQSLTLIATANQGSEATYESGFVIDKFPISRPNLTFSTLTVSNMSPEDSSIYLCSVTQGLNQPQHFGDGTRLSIL.

The chain employs TRBV28 and TRBJ1-2, with 9 bases aligning to TRBD1. CDR1 and CDR2 from the germline V gene are MDHEN and SYDVKM. This CDR3 region has 13 residues. The V segment lost 6 bases and the J segment 8 bases; nucleotides outside the gene matches: 7. The CDR3 DNA is TGTGCCAGCAGCCGGGACAGGGTAATCGGCTACACCTTC. This sequence encodes CASSRDRVIGYTF.

The chain employs TRBV2 and TRBJ1-1, with TRBD1 matching 8 bases. The germline gives CDR1 SNHLY, CDR2 FYNNEI. J gave up 6 bases and V 1 base, and 4 bases lay outside the gene matches. The CDR3 extends over 14 amino acids. The chain's CDR3 is CASSEGQGAAEAFF. CDR3 bases: TGTGCCAGCAGTGAAGGGCAGGGGGCCGCTGAAGCTTTCTTT.

The gene calls are TRBV27 and TRBJ2-2, with D perhaps TRBD2 (5 bases). V gave up 6 bases and J gave up 0 bases, with 11 bases separating them. The CDR3 spans 15 residues. CDR1 and CDR2 (germline): MNHEY, SMNVEV (reference sequence). CDR3 amino acids: CASRNTRANTGELFF. The CDR3 bases are TGTGCCAGCAGAAACACTAGGGCGAACACCGGGGAGCTGTTTTTT.

The J gene is TRBJ2-1, the V gene TRBV9, with 8 bases lining up with TRBD2. The CDR3 has 15 residues. Per the germline V gene, CDR1 is SGDLS and CDR2 is YYNGEE. V was pared by 1 base and J by 5 bases, with 5 bases of the junction left unmatched. The CDR3 loop is CASSVQTSGHNEQFF. The CDR3 region has the DNA TGTGCCAGCAGCGTACAAACTAGCGGTCACAATGAGCAGTTCTTC.

The chain has TRBV7-2 and TRBJ2-1; perhaps TRBD2 as D (5 bases). This CDR3 has 15 amino acids. In germline, CDR1 is SGHTA, CDR2 FQGNSA. V dropped 7 bases and J dropped 5 bases, with 18 bases sitting between them. CDR3 in DNA: TGTGCCAGCATCCCAACTAGGTCGTCCCACAATGAGCAGTTCTTC. This gives the protein CASIPTRSSHNEQFF. The whole variable domain, filled in from reference TRBV7-2 and TRBJ2-1, reads GAGVSQSPSNKVTEKGKDVELRCDPISGHTALYWYRQSLGQGLEFLIYFQGNSAPDKSGLPSDRFSAERTGGSVSTLTIQRTQQEDSAVYLCASIPTRSSHNEQFFGPGTRLTVL.

This clone has just one count. The chain links TRBV18 to TRBJ1-6; 9 bases are a match to TRBD1. This CDR3 is built from 21 residues. V gave up 2 bases and J gave up 0 bases; unmatched junction bases: 14. CDR1 is KGHSH and CDR2 is LQKENI in the germline V gene. The CDR3 nucleotides are TGTGCCAGCTCACCATACCCCTCGGGACAGGGATTAAGCTCCTATAATTCACCCCTCCACTTT. Its protein is CASSPYPSGQGLSSYNSPLHF.

The V call is TRBV12-3 or TRBV12-4, the J call TRBJ2-7; D unresolved. CDR3 length equals 13 residues. V lost 3 bases to trimming and J lost 6 bases, with 12 bases between them. For the CDR3, the DNA is TGTGCCAGCAGTTTCGGGTACCGCGGCGAGCAGTACTTC. Translated, it gives CASSFGYRGEQYF.

The chain links TRBV7-2 to TRBJ2-3; D is perhaps TRBD2 (5 bases). CDR1 is SGHTA, CDR2 FQGNSA, per germline. Trimming shortened V by 1 base and J by 0 bases, and 8 bases separated the two germline ends. The CDR3 contains 15 residues. CDR3 DNA sequence: TGTGCCAGCAGCTTAGGCCGGACTAGCACAGATACGCAGTATTTT. This sequence encodes CASSLGRTSTDTQYF.